This TCR beta chain was captured in a study of cytomegalovirus exposure and HLA in healthy donors (dated by TCRdb to 2017 to 2019). For the wider study: According to an earlier analysis of 587 of the donors, about 179 million T cells yielded roughly 110 million unique TCR beta sequences and 250 to 350 Gb of sequence data. A later analysis re-analyzed previously published TCR beta repertoires from about 730 donors and added high-resolution HLA genotyping to study TCR occurrence patterns. The study combined high-throughput TCR immunosequencing, statistical association of individual TCRs with disease status, and machine learning to predict cytomegalovirus infection status. Of the 300 to 500 genotyped donors, 75% to 85% were placed in the genetic ancestry cluster associated with self-reported Caucasian donors. Every discovery cohort repertoire had been produced on one sequencing platform. Typing coverage differed by locus: A, B, C, DRB1 and DQB1 were typed in about 620-630 donors, DQA1 in 500 to 550, DPA1 in around 600, and DPB1 in just under 480. Rather than using new phenotypic data, the later analysis identified candidate immune exposures from TCR beta sequences and from how often those sequences occurred across donors. An earlier analysis of approximately 500 of the donors applied high-throughput TCR beta sequencing to assess whether each TCR beta V gene segment acted as functional or pseudogenic. Among about 360 genotyped donors of the cohort, an average of approximately 230,000 unique TCR beta nucleotide sequences were sequenced per donor, roughly 20% of them non-productive. In a later genetic analysis, genome-wide SNP genotypes for about three fifths of the roughly 670 donors were used, and that subset was treated as a discovery cohort. The study aimed to test whether signatures of past pathogen exposure could be identified by cataloging public T cell receptors. An early release that covered fewer than 800 HLA-typed donors contained around 330 gigabases of sequencing data and tens of millions of unique TCR sequences. Because of strong linkage in the cohort, five DR-DQ haplotypes were treated as single units for association and clustering. Using immunosequencing, the study profiled T cell repertoires from approximately 700 subjects and related those repertoires to cytomegalovirus serostatus. Along with the approximately 650-subject first cohort, a separate validation cohort of over a hundred different subjects was used. Class I and class II HLA loci were covered by the typing at four-digit resolution. Donor age, sex, ethnicity and CMV serostatus were compiled together with the repertoire data.

The library came from the immunoSEQ multiplex PCR assay. The multiplex PCR relied on a mix of 60 forward primers for TCR Vbeta segments and 13 reverse primers for TCR Jbeta segments. Amplification of the CDR3 region of rearranged TCR beta genes was performed with a multiplex PCR assay on genomic DNA. The Illumina HiSeq System was used to sequence the amplified TCR beta libraries as 87-base-pair reads. Under the source paper's analysis protocol: A later analysis tallied roughly 78 million unique TCR beta chains across the 700 or so repertoires, and approximately 11 million of those chains were shared by two or more donors. To remove PCR and sequencing errors, raw reads were error-corrected and collapsed into unique sequences using a nearest-neighbor algorithm that merged closely related sequences. Alignment of CDR3 sequences to IMGT reference sequences was used to assign V, D and J gene segments. For a sequence to be retained, a match of at least six nucleotides to both a V gene segment and a J gene segment was required. A rearrangement counted as productive if the CDR3 had no stop codons and remained in frame with V and J, and every other rearrangement counted as non-productive. Following IMGT convention, CDR3 was defined as the stretch from the second conserved V-encoded cysteine up to the conserved J-encoded phenylalanine. Sequences without an unambiguous match to a single V gene segment were excluded from the earlier analysis of 450 to 650 of the donors. In an earlier analysis of several hundred of the donors, V segments were called functional above 56.7% productive rearrangements and were called segregating when the between-donor standard deviation exceeded 5%. To diagnose cytomegalovirus status from the catalog of TCR beta chain sequences, a statistical classification framework was built. V and J gene assignment, in a later analysis, came from comparing TCR nucleotide sequences with IMGT/GENE-DB human TR gene sequences. A later analysis assigned CDR3 sequences and most-parsimonious VDJ recombination scenarios with the TCRdist pipeline. In a later analysis, every TCR beta chain was defined by the combination of its CDR3 amino acid sequence and its V-gene family, and reads without a unique V-gene family were dropped. As a way to deal with suspected cross-contamination and a sequencing artifact, a later analysis dropped approximately 570 nucleotide sequences that were highly shared and had low generation probability. For each public chain, a later analysis derived a clonal expansion index from normalized ranks of inferred template counts within each repertoire. Generation probabilities in a later analysis came from a VDJ recombination model fitted to out-of-frame rearrangements, and those results were checked against IGoR. In a later analysis, TCR-TCR, TCR-HLA and TCR-CMV co-occurrence was scored with hypergeometric tests, and a repertoire-size bias correction was applied to TCR pairs. A later analysis estimated false discovery rates by permuting HLA or CMV assignments 20 times. In a later analysis, co-occurring TCRs were grouped using DBSCAN, and TCRdist sequence similarity was added for clustering within HLA-allele-positive subsets. For co-occurrence clustering, repertoires with fewer than 30,000 or more than 120,000 public chains were excluded, along with roughly 5 repertoires with anomalous nucleotide sharing. The source is immuneACCESS, and TCRdb retained only in-frame sequences with V and J called. Part of the clones is not carried over; for the studies checked, unresolved V genes explain less than half of this, and the remainder is unexplained. Clone size and V and J calls were adopted from that table, with D and trimming inferred from the DNA. The sample includes about 150,000 clones, with around 79% observed a single time. The ten most abundant clones make up 1.5% to 2% of the sample.

Regarding this clone: Its antigen is not yet known. It has no much larger one-base neighbor in the sample; base qualities were not kept.

The cohort comprised around 700 healthy bone marrow donors. At the time of sampling, all cohort members were nominally healthy, though unrecorded immune exposures were likely present. The donor tested CMV seronegative and was one of the 352 seronegative cohort members. Every donor gave a peripheral blood sample, and the peripheral blood mononuclear cells from that sample were used for TCR beta sequencing. The Qiagen DNeasy Blood Extraction Kit was used to extract genomic DNA from the blood cell samples. Study-wide conclusions, independent of this receptor: Linkage disequilibrium might explain the correlated functional status among segregating V segments, but an unknown experimental factor could not be excluded. According to a later analysis, most CMV-associated TCR beta chains appeared to be HLA-restricted, and the HLA associations seemed to be driven largely by CMV exposure. Because HLA typing was missing for some donors at each locus, association tests included only the typed subset. The study gave a list of under 200 TCR beta chains associated with cytomegalovirus. A further reported finding was that TCR beta sequences accurately predicted the HLA-A and HLA-B alleles for most subjects in the first cohort. According to a later analysis, parvovirus B19, influenza, CMV and Epstein-Barr virus appeared linked to several top co-occurrence clusters. Broadly in line with IMGT annotations, most TCR beta V segments showed up in productive rearrangements about 90% or about 30% of the time in an earlier analysis of several hundred of the donors. A cluster of highly shared sequence variants was judged likely to represent a technical artifact of the sequencing pipeline. Because counts were too low, approximately 18 rarely observed V segments, including chromosome 9 orphons, were excluded from the earlier analysis of under 650 of the donors. Across donors, most TCR sequences were observed very rarely, whereas some public TCRs were present in many individuals. Some IMGT-functional V segments, including TRBV6-2 and TRBV6-3, could not be distinguished by the 87-base-pair reads and were therefore excluded. Compared with the approximately 670-donor mean, donors in an Asian-associated ancestry cluster had fewer N-insertions in productive TCRs, according to a later genetic analysis. CMV serostatus was the only immune exposure information available for the cohort. Three of the identified cytomegalovirus-associated TCR beta chains were confirmed in vitro to be specific for cytomegalovirus antigens. A later analysis associated about 17,000 TCR beta sequences with specific HLA alleles at a false discovery rate of 0.05. In both the original and validation cohorts, the classifier was reported to diagnose cytomegalovirus status with high specificity and sensitivity. In a later analysis, the rate of TCR association differed among HLA loci, with DRB1 alleles having the most associated TCRs and HLA-C alleles having the fewest. In a later genetic analysis, a missense DCLRE1C variant was associated with V-gene and J-gene trimming of TCR beta chains, and the association was replicated in an independent cohort. This cohort had only TCR beta chains sequenced, and the lack of alpha or paired-chain data limited which features could be detected. The presence/absence analyses assumed that sequencing depth was roughly uniform across donors, and that assumption may not be true. It was suggested by the authors that the approach could potentially be generalized to other disease states and immunological phenotypes. Assigning TCR associations to individual alleles was difficult when HLA alleles, especially DR and DQ, strongly co-occurred. In a later analysis, HLA-associated TCR beta chains were found to be more clonally expanded and to have lower generation probabilities than equally common non-associated chains.

V is pruned by 1 base and J by 1 base, leaving 4 bases of the junction without a gene match. Including the terminal cysteine and phenylalanine, the CDR3 comprises 15 residues. Of the read, only the CDR3 DNA is kept; its 45 bases are in frame from base 1. According to the germline V gene (reference sequence), CDR1 reads SEHNR and CDR2 reads FQNEAQ. The specimen was PBMCs. The source is a woman aged 25 to 39 in good health and CMV-seronegative. The rearrangement combines TRBV7-9 with TRBJ2-7; TRBD2 matches 7 bases in the middle. In nucleotides, the sequence is TGTGCCAGCAGCTTAGGTTCTAGCGGATCCTACGAGCAGTACTTC. This translates into CASSLGSSGSYEQYF. The entire variable domain, with the stretches around the CDR3 drawn from the reference TRBV7-9 and TRBJ2-7 proteins, is DTGVSQNPRHKITKRGQNVTFRCDPISEHNRLYWYRQTLGQGPEFLTYFQNEAQLEKSRLLSDRFSAERPKGSFSTLEIQRTEQGDSAMYLCASSLGSSGSYEQYFGPGTRLTVT.